One and the same sample provided the 31 T cell receptor beta chains below, sequenced in a study of breast tumors, draining lymph nodes, adjacent tissues. TCRdb used MiXCR to reprocess the multiplex PCR reads, holding one entry per CDR3 protein. The data contain approximately 63,000 distinct CDR3 sequences, approximately 54% of them singletons. What was sequenced was breast tumor tissue. The receptors derive from a female donor with breast cancer. Some clones in this sample may be carry-over from other donors' samples.

The rearrangement links TRBV9 to TRBJ2-3; possible D gene TRBD1, 6 bases. The ends were cut back, 4 bases at V and 7 bases at J, with 16 bases in the middle. Germline-derived CDR1 and CDR2 are SGDLS and YYNGEE. The CDR3 length is 14 residues. The CDR3 region is CASSSRGGGNTQYF. The CDR3 nucleotides read TGTGCCAGCAGCTCCAGAGGGGGTGGGAATACGCAGTATTTT.

The V call is TRBV5-1, the J call TRBJ1-6; 8 bases are a match to TRBD1. The V gene's germline CDR1 is SGHRS and CDR2 YFSETQ. J gave up 9 bases and V 0 bases, and 5 bases lay outside the gene matches. The CDR3 is made up of 15 amino acids. Here the CDR3 reads CASSLDSGGGSPLHF. For the CDR3, the DNA is TGCGCCAGCAGCTTGGATTCAGGGGGCGGTTCACCCCTCCACTTT.

This clonotype has a count of ten or more. The CDR3 region has the DNA TGTGCCAGCACCCTCTTGGGGGGGGCCGCAGATACGCAGTATTTT. This codes for CASTLLGGAADTQYF. The chain employs TRBV6-2 or TRBV6-3 and TRBJ2-3, with D perhaps TRBD2 (7 bases). Germline-derived CDR1 and CDR2 are MNHEY and SVGEGT. This CDR3 region has 15 residues. Trimming removed 7 bases at V and 4 bases at J, with 18 bases between.

The rearrangement uses TRBV4-3 and TRBJ1-3; D gene unclear. CDR1 is LGHNA, CDR2 YSLEER, per germline. The CDR3 spans 14 residues. V shed 0 bases and J shed 0 bases, with 3 bases lying between them. CDR3: CASSQDSSGNTIYF. The CDR3 nucleotides read TGCGCCAGCAGCCAAGACAGCTCTGGAAACACCATATATTTT.

This clonotype was counted a few times. Given a much more abundant clone one base away, this may be a read error. This chain uses TRBV5-1 with TRBJ2-5; D may match TRBD1 or TRBD2 (5 bases each). CDR3 length equals 16 residues. Germline lookup yields CDR1 SGHRS and CDR2 YFSETQ. The DNA of the CDR3 is TGCACCAGCAGCGAGGGGACGGCCGTGCTCCGGGAGACCCAGTACTTC. Translating gives CTSSEGTAVLRETQYF.

In this sample, this clonotype turned up many times. This chain links TRBV6-1 with TRBJ2-7; D possibly corresponds to TRBD2 (8 bases). The CDR3 covers 17 residues. Trimming pared 5 bases from V and 0 bases from J, leaving 20 bases between. Germline CDR1 is MNHNS and CDR2 is SASEGT. CDR3 bases: TGTGCCAGCAGTCTGGGCCCCGGGGGGGACAGCTCCTACGAGCAGTACTTC. As protein: CASSLGPGGDSSYEQYF.

V usage is TRBV24-1 and J usage is TRBJ2-1; a weak D match, TRBD2 (5 bases). The germline gives CDR1 KGHDR, CDR2 SFDVKD. This CDR3 comprises 14 residues. V lost 0 bases, J lost 8 bases, and 10 bases lay in between. The CDR3 coding sequence is TGTGCCACCAGTGATTTGGGACTCTCCGATGAGCAGTTCTTC. It codes for CATSDLGLSDEQFF.

This sequence joins TRBV6-5 and TRBJ1-6; no reliable D call. The CDR3 loop spans 17 amino acids. CDR1 and CDR2 (germline): MNHEY, SVGAGI. Trimming left V 2 bases short and J 7 bases short, with 18 bases between. This chain's CDR3 is CASSYKRADLGNSPLHF. In DNA form, the CDR3 reads TGTGCCAGCAGTTACAAAAGGGCTGATCTAGGGAATTCACCCCTCCACTTT.

The V gene is TRBV20-1, the J gene TRBJ1-4, with D unclear. Trimming pared 0 bases from V and 3 bases from J, leaving 2 bases between. CDR3 size: 12 residues. Germline-derived CDR1 and CDR2 are DFQATT and SNEGSKA (reference sequence). The CDR3 loop reads CSARDANEKLFF. The CDR3 DNA reads TGCAGTGCTAGAGACGCTAATGAAAAACTGTTTTTT.

The chain carries TRBV7-8 and TRBJ1-2; 10 bases agree with TRBD1. The ends lost 5 bases at V and 5 bases at J; junction bases unmatched: 5. The CDR3 is 14 residues long. Germline V CDR1 and CDR2: SGHVS, FQNEAQ. CDR3 DNA: TGTGCCAGCAGCCGGGACAGGGGTACTTATGGCTACACCTTC. Its translation: CASSRDRGTYGYTF. The full variable domain, with the rest looked up from reference TRBV7-8 and TRBJ1-2, is GAGVSQSPRYKVAKRGQDVALRCDPISGHVSLFWYQQALGQGPEFLTYFQNEAQLDKSGLPSDRFFAERPEGSVSTLKIQRTQQEDSAVYLCASSRDRGTYGYTFGSGTRLTVV.

Comment on this clonotype: No conserved phenylalanine or tryptophan is present at the end of the CDR3, so a read error is the likely explanation. It is unclear where the CDR3 begins or ends on the DNA, so no DNA is shown, and the CDR3 is as TCRdb lists it. J is TRBJ1-2 and V is TRBV2. The V gene's germline CDR1 is SNHLY and CDR2 FYNNEI. Inclusive of both ends, the CDR3 amounts to 12 amino acids. CDR3 loop: CASSDQATHNSI.

The chain has TRBV2 and TRBJ1-1, with D hard to call. This CDR3 contains 15 residues. The V and J ends lost 6 bases and 7 bases respectively, with 21 bases between them. From germline, CDR1 is SNHLY and CDR2 FYNNEI. This CDR3 is CASSMTLILYNEAFF. CDR3 DNA: TGTGCCAGCAGCATGACCTTGATTCTGTACAATGAAGCTTTCTTT.

This clonotype was counted at least ten times. The chain combines TRBV27 with TRBJ2-7; D call uncertain. The CDR3 runs 14 residues. Germline V gives CDR1 MNHEY, CDR2 SMNVEV (reference sequence). V was clipped by 3 bases and J by 5 bases, with 14 bases between them. The CDR3 is CASSLLASGNEQYF. The CDR3 DNA reads as TGTGCCAGCAGTTTGTTGGCTAGTGGCAACGAGCAGTACTTC.

V gene TRBV20-1 combines with J gene TRBJ2-5; no clear D gene. V lost 0 bases to trimming and J lost 5 bases, with 10 bases between them. The CDR3 runs to 13 residues. Germline-derived CDR1 and CDR2 are DFQATT and SNEGSKA (reference sequence). Written as DNA, the CDR3 is TGCAGTGCTAGAGACCCTCAAGTGGAGACCCAGTACTTC. Amino acid sequence: CSARDPQVETQYF.

This clonotype showed up many times. Possible read error: a much larger clone is one base away. Without the conserved terminal phenylalanine or tryptophan, this CDR3 likely stems from a read error. The rearrangement links TRBV5-1 to TRBJ1-2, with TRBD1 matching 8 bases. V shed 3 bases and J 5 bases; nucleotides not matched to a gene: 3. CDR3 length: 13 residues. The germline CDR1 and CDR2 sequences are SGHRS and YFSETQ. The CDR3 DNA is TGCGCCAGCAGCTCAGGACAGGGTTATGGCTACACCCTC. It encodes CASSSGQGYGYTL.

This clonotype was observed a handful of times. At one end the junction does not follow the germline gene, possibly because of a read error. The chain recombines TRBV6-2 or TRBV6-3 with TRBJ2-1, with no clear D. The CDR3 consists of 13 residues. Germline CDR1 and CDR2: MNHEY and SVGEGT. The CDR3 DNA reads TGTGCCAGCAGTCACTCGGACGGATATGAGCAGTTCTTC. This gives the protein CASSHSDGYEQFF.

This sequence joins TRBV7-6 and TRBJ2-1; the match to TRBD1 covers 9 bases. Trimming at V came to 5 bases and at J to 4 bases, leaving 6 bases not matched to a gene. The germline gives CDR1 SGHVS, CDR2 FNYEAQ. The CDR3 runs 15 residues. The CDR3 nucleotides are TGTGCCAGCAGCCCCGGGACAGGGACGTACAATGAGCAGTTCTTC. Its translation is CASSPGTGTYNEQFF. The full variable domain, in which reference TRBV7-6 and TRBJ2-1 provide the parts outside the CDR3, is GAGVSQSPRYKVTKRGQDVALRCDPISGHVSLYWYRQALGQGPEFLTYFNYEAQQDKSGLPNDRFSAERPEGSISTLTIQRTEQRDSAMYRCASSPGTGTYNEQFFGPGTRLTVL.

In its sample, this clonotype was seen a few times. The chain carries TRBV12-3 or TRBV12-4 and TRBJ1-1; perhaps TRBD1 as D (5 bases). The CDR3 runs to 14 residues. The V end was cut by 4 bases, the J end by 8 bases, with 17 bases between. In DNA form, the CDR3 reads TGTGCCAGCAGTTCCCTCTTGGGGCCAGGGGAAGCTTTCTTT. This translates into CASSSLLGPGEAFF.

The chain recombines TRBV7-9 with TRBJ1-6, with a weak D call TRBD1 (6 bases). This CDR3 spans 14 amino acids. CDR1 and CDR2 from the germline V gene are SEHNR and FQNEAQ (reference sequence). V was pared by 3 bases and J by 7 bases, with 10 bases between. As DNA, the CDR3 is TGTGCCAGCAGCTTGGACAGCCGAAATTCACCCCTCCACTTT. This sequence encodes CASSLDSRNSPLHF.

This clonotype is classed as large. The J gene is TRBJ1-2, the V gene TRBV5-5, with 12 bases fitting TRBD1. Germline V gene sequence: CDR1 SGHKS, CDR2 YYEKEE (reference sequence). The junction had 8 bases not matched to a gene; V was cut back by 0 bases and J by 8 bases. The CDR3 consists of 16 residues. The CDR3 spells CASSLEFLGQGAGYTF. CDR3 sequence (DNA): TGTGCCAGCAGCTTGGAATTTTTGGGACAGGGGGCAGGCTACACCTTC.

This chain joins TRBV4-2 and TRBJ1-2, with D possibly being TRBD1 (6 bases). The CDR3 consists of 15 residues. The ends were cut back, 0 bases at V and 2 bases at J, with 10 bases in the middle. CDR1 LGHNA and CDR2 YNFKEQ come from the germline V gene. CDR3 amino acids: CASSQDRGANYGYTF. CDR3 DNA: TGTGCCAGCAGCCAAGATCGGGGGGCCAACTATGGCTACACCTTC.

This clonotype was counted many times. The V and J genes are TRBV5-8 and TRBJ2-7, with D perhaps assigned TRBD1 or TRBD2 (5 bases each). The CDR3 consists of 15 residues. Germline V lookup: CDR1 SGHTS, CDR2 YDEGEE. Between the trimmed V and J ends, which lost 4 bases and 2 bases, there was a span of 16 bases. The CDR3, as DNA: TGTGCCAGCAGCAAACCGGGACCCGTCCCCTACGAGCAGTACTTC. It encodes CASSKPGPVPYEQYF.

This clonotype was counted ten times or more. The chain is built from TRBV11-2 and TRBJ1-6; 7 bases align to TRBD1. Germline CDR1 reads SGHAT; CDR2 reads FQNNGV. Trimming removed 5 bases from V and 9 bases from J; junction bases left unmatched: 7. The CDR3 has 14 amino acids. CDR3 coding DNA: TGTGCCAGCAGCCTACAGGGGATGGTTTCACCCCTCCACTTT. This sequence encodes CASSLQGMVSPLHF.

This clonotype was seen many times. The genes are TRBV4-1 and TRBJ1-6; D gene ambiguous. The length of the CDR3 is 15 residues. V was shortened by 0 bases and J by 7 bases, with 10 bases between the two germline ends. In germline, CDR1 is MGHRA, CDR2 YSYEKL. Here the CDR3 DNA reads TGCGCCAGCAGCCAAGATCCAGGTATCAATTCACCCCTCCACTTT. It is translated as CASSQDPGINSPLHF.

This chain's CDR3 is CASSPRTYSTDTQYF. The CDR3 coding sequence is TGTGCCAGCAGCCCTCGGACTTACAGCACAGATACGCAGTATTTT. The chain recombines TRBV11-2 with TRBJ2-3, with a tentative D call TRBD2 (5 bases). V lost 5 bases and J 0 bases, leaving 12 bases between the germline ends. This CDR3 is built from 15 residues. Germline V CDR1 and CDR2: SGHAT, FQNNGV. The entire variable domain, with the rest obtained from reference TRBV11-2 and TRBJ2-3, is as follows: EAGVAQSPRYKIIEKRQSVAFWCNPISGHATLYWYQQILGQGPKLLIQFQNNGVVDDSQLPKDRFSAERLKGVDSTLKIQPAKLEDSAVYLCASSPRTYSTDTQYFGPGTRLTVL.

The chain uses TRBV2 and TRBJ2-1; 11 bases line up with TRBD2. The junction had 3 bases not matched to a gene; V was cut back by 6 bases and J by 8 bases. The germline V gene encodes CDR1 SNHLY and CDR2 FYNNEI. This CDR3 contains 13 residues. The CDR3 reads CASRLTSGDEQFF. The CDR3 region has the DNA TGTGCCAGCAGGTTGACTAGCGGGGATGAGCAGTTCTTC.

On this clonotype itself: Without the conserved terminal phenylalanine or tryptophan, this CDR3 likely stems from a read error. The DNA is left out, because the CDR3 cannot be placed on it with certainty; the CDR3 is given as TCRdb lists it. The V call is TRBV7-7, the J call TRBJ1-4. Germline CDR1 is SSHAT and CDR2 is FNYEAQ (reference sequence). A total of 13 residues make up the CDR3, ends included. The CDR3 spells CASSLARGEKLLS.

Here the CDR3 reads CASSLADRIGNTIYF. CDR3 nucleotide sequence: TGTGCCAGCAGTTTAGCAGACAGAATTGGAAACACCATATATTTT. The chain carries TRBV12-3 or TRBV12-4 and TRBJ1-3, with D perhaps TRBD1 (5 bases). V lost 0 bases, J lost 3 bases, and 9 bases lay in between. The CDR3 spans 15 residues.

As for this clonotype: Its ends do not fully match the called genes, so a read error is possible. This chain links TRBV2 with TRBJ2-3, with TRBD2 identical over 7 bases. CDR1 and CDR2 (germline): SNHLY, FYNNEI. This CDR3 comprises 13 residues. The CDR3 sequence is CASNGGGGDTQYF. The CDR3 DNA follows: TGCGCCAGCAATGGCGGGGGTGGAGATACGCAGTATTTT.

Regarding this clonotype: A much bigger clone sits one base away, suggesting this may be a read error. V gene TRBV6-1 combines with J gene TRBJ2-7; D gene ambiguous. Deletions cut 5 bases from V and 6 bases from J, with 14 bases between. The CDR3 extends over 13 amino acids. Germline CDR1 MNHNS, CDR2 SASEGT. CDR3 in DNA: TGTGCCAGCAGTCAAAGGTATCCGGCCGAGCAGTACTTC. Translating it yields CASSQRYPAEQYF.

This clonotype has a single count. The rearrangement uses TRBV19 and TRBJ2-1, with TRBD2 matching 11 bases. Germline V gene data show CDR1 as LNHDA and CDR2 as SQIVND (reference sequence). This CDR3 has 15 residues. The junction had 8 bases not matched to a gene; V was cut back by 7 bases and J by 6 bases. CDR3 protein: CASTTLAGARNEQFF. CDR3 nucleotides: TGTGCCAGTACCACACTAGCGGGGGCCCGCAATGAGCAGTTCTTC.